This T cell receptor (beta chain) was observed in a study of T cell responses to AZD1222 COVID-19 vaccine. Points from the study as a whole: Regions 160-218 and 743-854 held dominance among vaccine-associated CD4 TCRs, which spanned spike. Increased Spike-specific TCR breadth and depth were observed after two AZD1222 doses.

The CDR3 totals 13 residues. Germline V gives CDR1 SGHDT, CDR2 YYEEEE. The V end lost 2 bases, the J end lost 3 bases, and 8 bases lay between the germline ends. Details on this clone: No antigen is known for it.

Clones were sequenced by immunoSEQ multiplex PCR, and TCRdb holds only the in-frame ones, with some missing. The sample yields some 25,000 clones, over 75% seen once. Both about-4-week and about-12-week second-dose recipients were combined. The chain is built from TRBV5-6 and TRBJ1-1; no clear D. Sample: peripheral blood, taken 28 days after the second AZD1222 dose. The receptor was derived from an adult who received the AZD1222 COVID-19 vaccine. The CDR3 DNA is TGTGCCAGCAGCTTAGGATCCCACACTGAAGCTTTCTTT. This codes for CASSLGSHTEAFF.